The 26 T cell receptor beta chains presented below share a single source sample, sequenced in a study of OX40 agonist ivuxolimab in advanced cancers. Repertoires were generated with immunoSEQ multiplex PCR, while TCRdb's copy carries only in-frame clones and drops some. The sample has about 58,000 clones; 83% are singletons. Sequenced material: CD4+ or CD8+ T cells sorted from blood, taken in a trial of the OX40 agonist ivuxolimab. The origin of the receptors is an adult with an advanced solid tumor such as melanoma, head and neck, liver or kidney cancer.

The V gene is TRBV30, the J gene TRBJ1-6, with a possible D match to TRBD1 (5 bases). Trimming took 3 bases from V and 14 from J, leaving 14 bases between them. CDR3 length: 12 amino acids. From germline, CDR1 is GTSNPN and CDR2 SVGIG (reference sequence). The CDR3 loop is CAWREIGGSLHF. CDR3 coding DNA: TGTGCCTGGAGAGAAATCGGGGGGTCCCTCCACTTT.

CDR3: CASSLQEETQYF. Here the CDR3 DNA reads TGTGCCAGTAGTTTACAGGAAGAGACCCAGTACTTC. The rearrangement links TRBV19 to TRBJ2-5; tentative D call: TRBD1 (5 bases). Germline loops: CDR1 LNHDA, CDR2 SQIVND (reference sequence). The CDR3 is 12 amino acids. The V end lost 5 bases, the J end lost 3 bases, and 7 bases lay between the germline ends. Complete variable domain (other parts from reference TRBV19 and TRBJ2-5): DGGITQSPKYLFRKEGQNVTLSCEQNLNHDAMYWYRQDPGQGLRLIYYSQIVNDFQKGDIAEGYSVSREKKESFPLTVTSAQKNPTAFYLCASSLQEETQYFGPGTRLLVL.

The rearrangement links TRBV5-1 to TRBJ2-1; D remains unclear. Trimming removed 5 bases from V and 4 bases from J, with 10 bases in between. The CDR3 is made up of 13 amino acids. Germline CDR1 SGHRS, CDR2 YFSETQ. The CDR3 region is CASRDGIYNEQFF. The CDR3 region has the DNA TGCGCCAGCAGGGACGGAATATACAATGAGCAGTTCTTC.

This chain connects TRBV29-1 to TRBJ2-1; D might be TRBD2 (6 bases). V lost 5 bases and J lost 0, with 11 bases in between. This CDR3 comprises 14 residues. Looked up from germline, CDR1 is SQVTM and CDR2 is ANQGSEA. CDR3 protein: CSVNPGSSYNEQFF. CDR3 DNA: TGCAGCGTTAACCCCGGGAGCTCCTACAATGAGCAGTTCTTC.

This clone was detected once. The chain has TRBV28 and TRBJ1-2, with D unclear. CDR3 size: 11 residues. Germline V gene data show CDR1 as MDHEN and CDR2 as SYDVKM. V dropped 9 bases and J dropped 4 bases, with 9 bases sitting between them. Here the CDR3 reads CASYKGYGYTF. CDR3 bases: TGTGCCAGTTACAAGGGCTATGGCTACACCTTC.

In its sample, this clone was seen a few times. The chain joins TRBV7-2 to TRBJ1-5; D possibly corresponds to TRBD1 (5 bases). Trimming took off 7 bases at V and 5 bases at J, with 18 bases between the two ends. This CDR3 spans 15 amino acids. Germline V gives CDR1 SGHTA, CDR2 FQGNSA. The DNA of the CDR3 is TGTGCCAGCACCCCCCTGGCAGGGAATGATCAGCCCCAGCATTTT. As protein: CASTPLAGNDQPQHF.

J is TRBJ2-2 and V is TRBV12-5; D may be TRBD1 (7 bases). The V end was cut by 5 bases, the J end by 4 bases, with 11 bases between. Germline V gives CDR1 LGHNT, CDR2 FRNRAP. The CDR3 contains 14 residues. Written as DNA, the CDR3 is TGTGCTAGTGGTGGAGGGGGCCGCACCGGGGAGCTGTTTTTT. Its translation is CASGGGGRTGELFF.

The rearrangement uses TRBV29-1 and TRBJ1-3; 7 bases align to TRBD1. CDR1 is SQVTM and CDR2 is ANQGSEA in the germline V gene. J was trimmed by 2 bases and V by 8 bases; bases with no gene match: 3. The CDR3 spans 12 residues. The CDR3 is CSTQGAGNTIYF. The CDR3 DNA sequence: TGCAGCACCCAGGGGGCTGGAAACACCATATATTTT.

J is TRBJ2-7 and V is TRBV4-1, with 7 positions matching TRBD1. Trimming removed 3 bases from V and 1 base from J; junction bases left unmatched: 12. The germline V gene encodes CDR1 MGHRA and CDR2 YSYEKL. The CDR3 is made up of 17 amino acids. CDR3 loop: CASSQRKEGTVSYEQYF. In DNA, the CDR3 is TGCGCCAGCAGCCAGAGAAAAGAGGGGACAGTTTCCTACGAGCAGTACTTC.

This clone showed up just once. The gene calls are TRBV9 and TRBJ1-4; D might be TRBD1 (6 bases). Per germline, CDR1 SGDLS and CDR2 YYNGEE. This CDR3 has 15 amino acids. V shed 3 bases and J shed 4 bases, with 13 bases lying between them. The CDR3 loop reads CASSDEGGNNEKLFF. The CDR3 coding sequence is TGTGCCAGCAGCGACGAGGGGGGGAATAATGAAAAACTGTTTTTT.

The chain links TRBV29-1 to TRBJ2-1; D remains unclear. Germline CDR1 and CDR2: SQVTM and ANQGSEA. Trimming pared 4 bases from V and 4 bases from J, leaving 20 bases between. The CDR3 loop spans 16 amino acids. The CDR3 region has the DNA TGCAGCGTTGCGGTTATGGGTACCCGCCCTTACAATGAGCAGTTCTTC. Its protein is CSVAVMGTRPYNEQFF.

The chain recombines TRBV10-3 with TRBJ1-6; the D is unclear. The V and J ends lost 6 bases and 10 bases respectively, with 13 bases between them. Germline V lookup: CDR1 ENHRY, CDR2 SYGVKD. The CDR3 totals 13 residues. CDR3 sequence: CAIRERLSSPLHF. The CDR3 coding sequence is TGTGCCATCAGGGAAAGGTTGAGCTCACCCCTCCACTTT.

The rearrangement uses TRBV7-9 and TRBJ2-1; D may be TRBD1 (6 bases). V was shortened by 6 bases and J by 2 bases, with 14 bases between the two germline ends. Germline loops: CDR1 SEHNR, CDR2 FQNEAQ (reference sequence). The CDR3 sequence is 15 residues long. CDR3 sequence reads: CASRTQGNPYNEQFF. The CDR3 DNA follows: TGTGCCAGCAGGACTCAGGGGAATCCCTACAATGAGCAGTTCTTC. The variable domain in full, with the rest retrieved from reference TRBV7-9 and TRBJ2-1, is DTGVSQNPRHKITKRGQNVTFRCDPISEHNRLYWYRQTLGQGPEFLTYFQNEAQLEKSRLLSDRFSAERPKGSFSTLEIQRTEQGDSAMYLCASRTQGNPYNEQFFGPGTRLTVL.

This clone came up a few times. Because it lacks the conserved phenylalanine or tryptophan at the end, this CDR3 is likely a read error. The DNA is left out, because the CDR3 cannot be placed on it with certainty; the CDR3 is given as TCRdb lists it. V usage is TRBV11-2 and J usage is TRBJ2-3; the D segment call TRBD2 is taken from the table without a DNA check. Germline CDR1 and CDR2: SGHAT and FQNNGV. 15 amino acids form the CDR3, both terminal residues included. The CDR3 reads CASSLDPNSGGEFKI.

The chain links TRBV19 to TRBJ2-7, with TRBD1 matching 9 bases. Trimming took 11 bases from V and 1 from J; bases not matched to a gene: 15. Germline lookup yields CDR1 LNHDA and CDR2 SQIVND (reference sequence). This CDR3 contains 16 residues. The CDR3 DNA reads as TGTGCCTCGAAGGCAAGGGGGGGACAGGGATCCTACGAGCAGTACTTC. It specifies CASKARGGQGSYEQYF.

The rearrangement uses TRBV10-3 and TRBJ2-3, with 10 positions matching TRBD2. The J segment lost 2 bases and the V segment lost 8 bases, leaving 7 bases of the junction unmatched. The V gene's germline CDR1 is ENHRY and CDR2 SYGVKD. The CDR3 length is 15 residues. The CDR3 reads CAIAELAGHTDTQYF. CDR3 DNA sequence: TGTGCCATCGCCGAACTAGCGGGGCACACAGATACGCAGTATTTT.

This clone was found a few times. CDR3 sequence reads: CASSLMDRNSNQPQHF. DNA for the CDR3: TGTGCCAGCAGCTTAATGGACAGGAATAGCAATCAGCCCCAGCATTTT. This chain uses TRBV7-8 with TRBJ1-5, with 7 bases matching TRBD1. Per the germline V gene, CDR1 is SGHVS and CDR2 is FQNEAQ. V was pared by 2 bases and J by 0 bases, with 4 bases of the junction left unmatched. This CDR3 spans 16 amino acids.

J is TRBJ2-7 and V is TRBV19, with a tentative D call TRBD1 (6 bases). In germline, CDR1 is LNHDA, CDR2 SQIVND (reference sequence). Deletions cut 3 bases from V and 0 bases from J, with 12 bases between. The CDR3 runs to 15 residues. The CDR3 protein is CASSIETGHSYEQYF. In DNA form, the CDR3 reads TGTGCCAGTAGTATCGAAACAGGGCACTCCTACGAGCAGTACTTC. The full variable domain, completed using reference TRBV19 and TRBJ2-7, is DGGITQSPKYLFRKEGQNVTLSCEQNLNHDAMYWYRQDPGQGLRLIYYSQIVNDFQKGDIAEGYSVSREKKESFPLTVTSAQKNPTAFYLCASSIETGHSYEQYFGPGTRLTVT.

The gene calls are TRBV27 and TRBJ1-5, with unresolved D. CDR1 is MNHEY, CDR2 SMNVEV, per germline (reference sequence). CDR3 length: 12 residues. The ends were cut back, 5 bases at V and 9 bases at J, with 11 bases in the middle. For the CDR3, the DNA is TGTGCCAGCAGTCCCCTACGAGGGCCCCAGCATTTT. It translates to CASSPLRGPQHF.

This chain joins TRBV28 and TRBJ2-7; D unresolved. V dropped 8 bases and J dropped 2 bases, with 13 bases sitting between them. The V gene's germline CDR1 is MDHEN and CDR2 SYDVKM. The CDR3 has 13 amino acids. The CDR3 DNA reads as TGTGCCAGCGGGTCATACACCCCCTACGAGCAGTACTTC. It yields the protein CASGSYTPYEQYF. Based on the CDR3 plus reference TRBV28 and TRBJ2-7, the full variable domain is DVKVTQSSRYLVKRTGEKVFLECVQDMDHENMFWYRQDPGLGLRLIYFSYDVKMKEKGDIPEGYSVSREKKERFSLILESASTNQTSMYLCASGSYTPYEQYFGPGTRLTVT.

This chain links TRBV9 with TRBJ2-5; either TRBD1 or TRBD2 may fit D (5 bases each). The CDR3 extends over 14 amino acids. V was cut by 7 bases and J by 4 bases, with 17 bases left in between. The V gene's germline CDR1 is SGDLS and CDR2 YYNGEE. The CDR3 sequence is CASGPGPILETQYF. The CDR3 DNA sequence: TGTGCCAGCGGGCCGGGACCCATACTAGAGACCCAGTACTTC.

This clone was seen more than once but under ten times. The chain uses TRBV7-6 and TRBJ2-5; D gene unclear. From germline, CDR1 is SGHVS and CDR2 FNYEAQ. The CDR3 length is 16 residues. Deletions cut 3 bases from V and 0 bases from J, with 14 bases between. The CDR3 reads CASSFFLPGNQETQYF. Written as DNA, the CDR3 is TGTGCCAGCAGCTTTTTCCTCCCGGGTAACCAAGAGACCCAGTACTTC.

The V call is TRBV6-5, the J call TRBJ2-3; no definite D call. V was pared by 0 bases and J by 1 base, with 5 bases between. CDR1 is MNHEY and CDR2 is SVGAGI in the germline V gene. This CDR3 has 14 amino acids. CDR3 protein: CASSYSRGTDTQYF. CDR3 coding DNA: TGTGCCAGCAGTTACTCTCGCGGCACAGATACGCAGTATTTT.

The V and J genes are TRBV6-1 and TRBJ2-7, with 7 bases that match TRBD2. The CDR3 totals 14 residues. Germline loops: CDR1 MNHNS, CDR2 SASEGT. J lost 5 bases, V lost 10 bases, and 14 bases had no gene match. The CDR3 reads CATYPRPAGNEQYF. The CDR3, as DNA: TGTGCCACCTACCCCCGTCCAGCGGGAAACGAGCAGTACTTC.

The genes are TRBV6-1 and TRBJ2-3, with 10 positions matching TRBD2. Trimming took 2 bases from V and 2 from J; bases not matched to a gene: 10. This CDR3 has 18 amino acids. In germline, CDR1 is MNHNS, CDR2 SASEGT. The CDR3 reads CASSEFPRLAGVTDTQYF. In DNA, the CDR3 is TGTGCCAGCAGTGAATTCCCTAGACTAGCGGGCGTCACAGATACGCAGTATTTT.

The rearrangement joins TRBV7-2 to TRBJ1-2, with 7 bases that match TRBD1. V shed 1 base and J 7 bases; nucleotides not matched to a gene: 9. This CDR3 has 15 residues. Germline CDR1 and CDR2: SGHTA and FQGNSA. DNA for the CDR3: TGTGCCAGCAGCTTAGTGGGCAGGGGGGGAGGTGGCTACACCTTC. As protein: CASSLVGRGGGGYTF.